The 23 T cell receptor beta chains presented below share a single source sample, sequenced in a study of CD8 T cells in Susac syndrome. Roughly 0.45 to 1 ug RNA was reverse transcribed with random hexamers. TCRdb recomputed calls from the immunoSEQ multiplex PCR reads with MiXCR, one row per CDR3 protein. The data show about 200,000 distinct CDR3 sequences, approximately 95% seen once. Sequenced: CD4+ T cells from PBMCs. Every receptor here comes from a human donor in good health.

This clonotype was seen a few times. V is TRBV3-1 and J is TRBJ1-1, with D possibly matching TRBD1 (5 bases). CDR1 LGHDT and CDR2 YNNKEL come from the germline V gene (reference sequence). This CDR3 comprises 14 residues. Trimming pared 4 bases from V and 0 bases from J, leaving 9 bases between. The CDR3 is CASSRGRMNTEAFF. CDR3 in DNA: TGTGCCAGCAGCCGGGGACGGATGAACACTGAAGCTTTCTTT.

V and J are TRBV29-1 and TRBJ2-2, with 10 nucleotides matching TRBD1. This CDR3 contains 14 residues. Germline lookup yields CDR1 SQVTM and CDR2 ANQGSEA. V shed 6 bases and J 1 base; nucleotides not matched to a gene: 2. CDR3 amino acids: CSVDRGWNTGELFF. CDR3 DNA: TGCAGCGTGGACAGGGGGTGGAACACCGGGGAGCTGTTTTTT.

The chain is built from TRBV9 and TRBJ1-2; D uncertain. Germline values: CDR1 SGDLS, CDR2 YYNGEE. This CDR3 has 13 residues. V dropped 0 bases and J dropped 3 bases, with 6 bases sitting between them. The CDR3 reads CASSVGRDYGYTF. The CDR3 DNA reads TGTGCCAGCAGCGTAGGTAGAGACTATGGCTACACCTTC.

The chain has TRBV20-1 and TRBJ1-5; 7 nucleotides match TRBD1. Trimming cost V 3 bases and J 4 bases; bases outside gene matches: 6. Germline CDR1 DFQATT, CDR2 SNEGSKA (reference sequence). The CDR3 loop spans 14 amino acids. CDR3 sequence reads: CSASAGGLNQPQHF. In DNA, the CDR3 is TGCAGTGCTAGTGCAGGGGGTCTTAATCAGCCCCAGCATTTT.

The chain carries TRBV7-9 and TRBJ1-3; D gene uncertain. CDR3 size: 16 residues. V dropped 0 bases and J dropped 0 bases, with 9 bases sitting between them. The germline V gene has CDR1 SEHNR and CDR2 FQNEAQ (reference sequence). CDR3 sequence (DNA): TGTGCCAGCAGCTTAGCGGGCCGGATCTCTGGAAACACCATATATTTT. It translates to CASSLAGRISGNTIYF.

The chain joins TRBV12-5 to TRBJ2-5, with 8 bases fitting TRBD1. Germline V gives CDR1 LGHNT, CDR2 FRNRAP. The V and J ends lost 1 base and 5 bases, in that order; junction bases with no gene match: 9. This CDR3 contains 16 residues. CDR3 sequence: CASGLATGTGRETQYF. CDR3 bases: TGTGCTAGTGGTTTGGCAACCGGGACAGGCAGGGAGACCCAGTACTTC.

The V call is TRBV12-3 or TRBV12-4, the J call TRBJ2-4, with D perhaps matching TRBD2 (7 bases). V lost 6 bases and J lost 4, with 22 bases in between. The CDR3 totals 17 residues. The CDR3 DNA sequence: TGTGCCAGCAGCAGACTCAAAAAGGGGGAGGGAAAAAACATTCAGTACTTC. It codes for CASSRLKKGEGKNIQYF.

The genes are TRBV29-1 and TRBJ1-2; D is perhaps TRBD1 (5 bases). The V end lost 0 bases, the J end lost 7 bases, and 18 bases lay between the germline ends. Germline CDR1 is SQVTM and CDR2 is ANQGSEA. CDR3 length: 15 residues. The CDR3 bases are TGCAGCGTTGAAGATAAGGGACGGCCGCTAAGTGGCTACACCTTC. Its translation: CSVEDKGRPLSGYTF.

V is TRBV12-3 or TRBV12-4 and J is TRBJ2-1; 13 positions match TRBD2. V shed 7 bases and J 7 bases; nucleotides not matched to a gene: 7. This CDR3 comprises 15 residues. The CDR3 here is CASIPLAGGVNEQFF. The CDR3 coding sequence is TGTGCCAGCATTCCACTAGCGGGGGGGGTAAATGAGCAGTTCTTC.

The chain uses TRBV6-1 and TRBJ1-4, with D possibly being TRBD1 (6 bases). Deletions cut 5 bases from V and 8 bases from J, with 21 bases between. CDR3 length: 16 amino acids. Germline V gene lookup returns CDR1 MNHNS and CDR2 SASEGT. The CDR3 nucleotides are TGTGCCAGCAGTCCCCGGTCTCAGGGGCCTAGGGAAAAACTGTTTTTT. As protein: CASSPRSQGPREKLFF.

V and J are TRBV3-1 and TRBJ1-2, with D unclear. Trimming pared 5 bases from V and 7 bases from J, leaving 8 bases between. The CDR3 has 11 residues. CDR1 and CDR2 from the germline V gene are LGHDT and YNNKEL (reference sequence). CDR3 in amino acids: CASSSRVGYTF. Here the CDR3 DNA reads TGTGCCAGCAGCTCAAGGGTTGGCTACACCTTC.

This clonotype was counted only a few times. The chain recombines TRBV11-3 with TRBJ2-1; D is uncertain. This CDR3 has 12 residues. Germline V gene lookup returns CDR1 SGHNT and CDR2 YENEEA. V lost 3 bases and J 5 bases, leaving 5 bases between the germline ends. The CDR3 region is CASSFGDNEQFF. DNA of the CDR3: TGTGCCAGCAGCTTTGGGGACAATGAGCAGTTCTTC.

V gene TRBV30 combines with J gene TRBJ1-5, with D hard to call. The V gene lost 0 bases and the J gene lost 8 bases, with 5 bases spanning the gap. Per the germline V gene, CDR1 is GTSNPN and CDR2 is SVGIG (reference sequence). CDR3 length: 11 amino acids. CDR3 sequence (DNA): TGTGCCTGGAGTGTTGGGGAGCCCCAGCATTTT. Translation gives CAWSVGEPQHF.

The CDR3 bases are TGTGCCAGCAGTGAACAGGGATTTGGAAACACCATATATTTT. This gives the protein CASSEQGFGNTIYF. The chain combines TRBV2 with TRBJ1-3; possibly TRBD1 for D (5 bases). Germline assignment: CDR1 SNHLY and CDR2 FYNNEI. The CDR3 loop spans 14 amino acids. Trimming pared 2 bases from V and 3 bases from J, leaving 8 bases between.

The CDR3 nucleotides are TGTGCCAGCAGCTTACGACAGGGTGAAAATTCACCCCTCCACTTT. It encodes CASSLRQGENSPLHF. The chain joins TRBV7-2 to TRBJ1-6, with TRBD1 identical over 7 bases. The germline V gene encodes CDR1 SGHTA and CDR2 FQGNSA. This CDR3 is built from 15 residues. Losses at the gene ends were 2 bases for V and 7 bases for J; bases not matched to a gene: 5. Using reference TRBV7-2 and TRBJ1-6 for the parts outside the CDR3, the full variable domain is GAGVSQSPSNKVTEKGKDVELRCDPISGHTALYWYRQSLGQGLEFLIYFQGNSAPDKSGLPSDRFSAERTGGSVSTLTIQRTQQEDSAVYLCASSLRQGENSPLHFGNGTRLTVT.

This chain links TRBV7-8 with TRBJ1-2; the D is unclear. Trimming removed 3 bases from V and 0 bases from J, with 14 bases in between. Per the germline V gene, CDR1 is SGHVS and CDR2 is FQNEAQ. The CDR3 consists of 16 residues. CDR3 sequence: CASSLLTAVTNYGYTF. DNA of the CDR3: TGTGCCAGCAGCTTGCTAACGGCCGTTACTAACTATGGCTACACCTTC.

This sequence joins TRBV7-9 and TRBJ1-1; the D gene is possibly TRBD1 (5 bases). The CDR3 has 14 residues. Trimming took 6 bases from V and 1 from J, leaving 12 bases between them. The germline gives CDR1 SEHNR, CDR2 FQNEAQ (reference sequence). The CDR3 DNA follows: TGTGCCAGCAGTTCCGGGGCAGCGAACACTGAAGCTTTCTTT. It codes for CASSSGAANTEAFF.

This chain links TRBV12-3 or TRBV12-4 with TRBJ1-2; tentative D call: TRBD1 (5 bases). This CDR3 comprises 13 residues. V was cut by 6 bases and J by 7 bases, with 15 bases left in between. The CDR3 protein is CASSPGRDRGYTF. As DNA, the CDR3 is TGTGCCAGCAGCCCAGGGAGGGATCGTGGCTACACCTTC.

The chain joins TRBV12-3 or TRBV12-4 to TRBJ1-6; tentative D call: TRBD1 (5 bases). With 7 bases removed from V and 6 bases from J, the gap between germline ends came to 10 bases. The CDR3 has 13 amino acids. In DNA, the CDR3 is TGTGCCAGCACCTCAGGGATTAATTCACCCCTCCACTTT. Protein sequence: CASTSGINSPLHF.

V is TRBV7-2 and J is TRBJ1-6; D call uncertain. Germline-derived CDR1 and CDR2 are SGHTA and FQGNSA. The CDR3 runs to 15 residues. V lost 1 base and J 10 bases, leaving 14 bases between the germline ends. The CDR3 reads CASSLEVGLGSPLHF. The CDR3 nucleotides are TGTGCCAGCAGCTTAGAGGTCGGACTTGGATCACCCCTCCACTTT.

The rearrangement uses TRBV7-2 and TRBJ2-7; D remains ambiguous. Trimming took off 3 bases at V and 2 bases at J, with 8 bases between the two ends. Germline V CDR1 and CDR2: SGHTA, FQGNSA. CDR3 length: 13 amino acids. The CDR3 DNA is TGTGCCAGCAGCTTCCCCCCCGCCTACGAGCAGTACGTC. Translation gives CASSFPPAYEQYV.

J is TRBJ1-5 and V is TRBV28; D unclear. CDR1 and CDR2 (germline): MDHEN, SYDVKM. V lost 3 bases, J lost 4 bases, and 7 bases lay in between. The CDR3 sequence is 13 residues long. CDR3 coding DNA: TGTGCCAGCAGTTTTTCCGTTAATCAGCCCCAGCATTTT. Amino acids: CASSFSVNQPQHF.

The chain links TRBV28 to TRBJ1-1; 7 bases are shared with TRBD1. The CDR3 consists of 14 residues. The trim removed 6 bases at V and 6 bases at J, leaving 10 bases unmatched. CDR1 and CDR2 (germline): MDHEN, SYDVKM. CDR3 DNA: TGTGCCAGCAGAATCGCGGGACAGATTTCTGAAGCTTTCTTT. Its translation: CASRIAGQISEAFF.